This paragraph covers one T cell receptor beta chain sequence. The antigen is undetermined. Other nucleotide sequences in the sample specify the same CDR3. This CDR3 is built from 14 residues. Unmatched junction bases numbered 3, after V lost 4 bases and J lost 2 bases. Germline V gene lookup returns CDR1 SGHDT and CDR2 YYEEEE. This sample is part of a study of cytomegalovirus exposure and HLA in healthy donors. Looking at the study overall: Earlier work reported 117 million unique TCR beta sequences from 170 million or so T cells. Study findings and constraints: In a later analysis, TCR beta V- and J-gene trimming showed a link to a missense DCLRE1C variant. Researchers reported that a few CMV-associated chains were confirmed in vitro as CMV antigen-specific. Presence/absence analyses assumed roughly uniform sequencing depth across donors.

The study ran its PCR with 60 Vbeta and 13 Jbeta primers. Assay used: immunoSEQ multiplex PCR; TCRdb lists only in-frame clones, some missing. The sample includes approximately 100,000 clones, roughly 82% of them seen just once. The clonotype originates from a man aged 45 to 65 in good health and CMV-seronegative. Sequenced material: PBMCs. The chain combines TRBV5-6 with TRBJ1-1; 9 bases line up with TRBD1. The CDR3 nucleotides are TGTGCCAGCAGCCTGGACAGGGGAAACACTGAAGCTTTCTTT. It codes for CASSLDRGNTEAFF.